The clone carrying this TCR beta chain was observed a few times. Its antigen is as yet unknown. This sample was included in a study of vaccination and CD4 T cells after COVID-19. Findings and caveats of the study: Convalescent patients' clones that were vaccine-specific were spike mono-reactive in 304 of 307 cases. The study found median SARS-CoV-2-reactive clonotypes rising from about 22 to 38, not significantly.

Per germline, CDR1 SQVTM and CDR2 ANQGSEA. Deletions cut 4 bases from V and 4 bases from J, with 10 bases between. The CDR3 extends over 13 amino acids. The assay that was used to sequence DNA from cultured CD4+ T cells was the Oncomine TCR Beta short-read assay. Each CDR3 protein is one row after TCRdb ran MiXCR on the PCR reads. The table records some 15,000 distinct CDR3 sequences, roughly 24% of them present only once. Specified treatment: approximately nine-day PBMC culture with coronavirus spike peptide pools or control peptides (ViraFEST assay). Following expansion of antigen-specific T cells with peptide pools, ViraFEST then sequenced TCRs.

The receptor comes from a human donor who had recovered from COVID-19. The rearrangement joins TRBV29-1 to TRBJ1-4; no firm D call. Specimen: CD4+ T cells from blood, cultured in vitro, collected after SARS-CoV-2 vaccination. DNA of the CDR3: TGCAGCGTTGGACCTGGACTTAATGAAAAACTGTTTTTT. Its translation: CSVGPGLNEKLFF.